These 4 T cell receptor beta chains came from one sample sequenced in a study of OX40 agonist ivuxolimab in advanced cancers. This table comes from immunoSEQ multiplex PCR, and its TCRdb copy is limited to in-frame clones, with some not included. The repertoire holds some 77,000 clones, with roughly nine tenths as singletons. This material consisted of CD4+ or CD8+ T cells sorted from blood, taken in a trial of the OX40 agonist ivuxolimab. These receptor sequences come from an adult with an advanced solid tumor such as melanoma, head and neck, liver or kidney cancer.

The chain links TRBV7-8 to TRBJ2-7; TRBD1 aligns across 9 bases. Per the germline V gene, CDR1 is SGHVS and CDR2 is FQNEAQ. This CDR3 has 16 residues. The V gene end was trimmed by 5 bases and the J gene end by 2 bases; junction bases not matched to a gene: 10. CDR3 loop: CASSTETGGTPYEQYF. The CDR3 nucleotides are TGTGCCAGCAGCACCGAAACAGGGGGCACCCCCTACGAGCAGTACTTC. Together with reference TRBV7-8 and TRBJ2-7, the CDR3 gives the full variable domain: GAGVSQSPRYKVAKRGQDVALRCDPISGHVSLFWYQQALGQGPEFLTYFQNEAQLDKSGLPSDRFFAERPEGSVSTLKIQRTQQEDSAVYLCASSTETGGTPYEQYFGPGTRLTVT.

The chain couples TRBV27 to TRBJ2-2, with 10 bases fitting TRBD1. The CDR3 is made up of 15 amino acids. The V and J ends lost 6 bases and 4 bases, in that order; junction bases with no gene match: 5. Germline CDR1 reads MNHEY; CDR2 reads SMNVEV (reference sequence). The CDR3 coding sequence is TGTGCCAGCAGGACAGGGGGCGCGGGCACCGGGGAGCTGTTTTTT. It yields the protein CASRTGGAGTGELFF.

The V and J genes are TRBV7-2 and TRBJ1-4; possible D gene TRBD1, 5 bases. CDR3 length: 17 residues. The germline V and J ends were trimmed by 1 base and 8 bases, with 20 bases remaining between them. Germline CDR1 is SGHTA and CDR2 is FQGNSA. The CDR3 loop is CASSLGSAGRAGEKLFF. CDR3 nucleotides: TGTGCCAGCAGCTTAGGGAGCGCGGGGCGAGCTGGGGAAAAACTGTTTTTT.

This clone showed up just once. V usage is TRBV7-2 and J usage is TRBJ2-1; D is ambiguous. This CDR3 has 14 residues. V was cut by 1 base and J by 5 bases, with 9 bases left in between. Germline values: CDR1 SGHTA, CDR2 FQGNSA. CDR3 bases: TGTGCCAGCAGCTTAGGCGGCCGCCACAATGAGCAGTTCTTC. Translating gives CASSLGGRHNEQFF.